Listed here is a single TCR beta chain. Antigen: not known. On cycle 4 day 1 and cycle 7 day 1, as well as at baseline, blood was sampled. Using immunoSEQ multiplex PCR, the repertoire was profiled, and TCRdb retains in-frame clones only, with some absent. Among around 60,000 clones listed, roughly 90% were seen once. These data originate in a study of OX40 agonist ivuxolimab in advanced cancers. Study background: Patients received ivuxolimab, an agonistic anti-OX40 (CD134) antibody. Prior anti-PD-1, anti-PD-L1 or anti-CTLA-4 therapy did not bar entry, and approximately 43% had some.

Study-level results: There was clonal expansion of CD4+ and CD8+ blood T cells by week 6 at 0.1 to 3.0 mg/kg.

The CDR3 has 16 residues. The V gene end was trimmed by 4 bases and the J gene end by 1 base; junction bases not matched to a gene: 4. Germline CDR1 reads SGHTA; CDR2 reads FQGNSA. The specimen comprised CD4+ or CD8+ T cells sorted from blood, sampled in a trial of the OX40 agonist ivuxolimab. The V and J genes are TRBV7-2 and TRBJ2-1, with 10 bases aligning to TRBD2. The TCR originated in an adult with an advanced solid tumor such as melanoma, head and neck, liver or kidney cancer. CDR3 nucleotides: TGTGCCAGCAGCTCTAGCGGGAGTAGATCCTACAATGAGCAGTTCTTC. It codes for CASSSSGSRSYNEQFF.